The 22 T cell receptor beta chains in this list originate from one sample, sequenced in a study of T cell responses to AZD1222 COVID-19 vaccine. Sequenced by immunoSEQ multiplex PCR; TCRdb stores in-frame clones only, minus some. This table holds 74,000 or so clones, around 84% found once. This material consisted of peripheral blood, taken on day 0 of AZD1222 vaccination. The source is an adult in good health.

The V and J genes are TRBV18 and TRBJ1-5; 7 positions agree with TRBD1. This CDR3 region has 14 residues. Germline V gene lookup returns CDR1 KGHSH and CDR2 LQKENI. Germline trimming cut 6 bases from V and 6 bases from J; bases unmatched to any gene: 8. Here the CDR3 DNA reads TGTGCCAGCTCGGAAGACAGGGTGAGTCAGCCCCAGCATTTT. It translates to CASSEDRVSQPQHF.

The chain uses TRBV6-5 and TRBJ2-2; possible D gene TRBD1, 6 bases. V lost 5 bases and J 11 bases, leaving 12 bases between the germline ends. The CDR3 totals 12 residues. The germline V gene encodes CDR1 MNHEY and CDR2 SVGAGI. The CDR3 sequence is CASSSQGKELFF. The CDR3 nucleotides read TGTGCCAGCAGTAGCCAGGGGAAAGAGCTGTTTTTT.

This clone has only a few counts. The V call is TRBV4-3, the J call TRBJ2-7; D remains unclear. Trimming left V 0 bases short and J 3 bases short, with 12 bases between. Germline values: CDR1 LGHNA, CDR2 YSLEER. The CDR3 sequence is 15 residues long. The CDR3 loop reads CASSQDYGKVYEQYF. In DNA form, the CDR3 reads TGCGCCAGCAGCCAAGATTATGGGAAAGTCTACGAGCAGTACTTC.

The V call is TRBV27, the J call TRBJ1-6, with D hard to call. With 3 bases removed from V and 10 bases from J, the gap between germline ends came to 10 bases. CDR3 length: 13 residues. CDR1 and CDR2 (germline): MNHEY, SMNVEV (reference sequence). CDR3 sequence reads: CASSFGGRSPLHF. The DNA for the CDR3 is TGTGCCAGCAGTTTCGGAGGGCGGTCACCCCTCCACTTT.

V gene TRBV28 combines with J gene TRBJ2-3; D not resolved. V was cut by 5 bases and J by 6 bases, with 15 bases left in between. The length of the CDR3 is 14 residues. CDR1 MDHEN and CDR2 SYDVKM come from the germline V gene. The CDR3 DNA reads as TGTGCCAGCAGTGCCCCGGTTGGCGCTGATACGCAGTATTTT. Protein: CASSAPVGADTQYF.

This chain uses TRBV18 with TRBJ2-7, with D hard to call. The CDR3 sequence is 14 residues long. The germline gives CDR1 KGHSH, CDR2 LQKENI. The V end lost 6 bases, the J end lost 6 bases, and 18 bases lay between the germline ends. The CDR3 reads CASSPDVAYLEQYF. The CDR3 DNA follows: TGTGCCAGCTCGCCAGACGTGGCCTATCTCGAGCAGTACTTC.

The rearrangement uses TRBV4-1 and TRBJ2-5, with D uncertain. The CDR3 totals 15 residues. V was trimmed by 0 bases and J by 5 bases, leaving 13 bases between them. Germline loops: CDR1 MGHRA, CDR2 YSYEKL. DNA of the CDR3: TGCGCCAGCAGCCAAGATGGGTTGGGGATGGAGACCCAGTACTTC. Encoded protein: CASSQDGLGMETQYF.

This chain uses TRBV27 with TRBJ1-3, with TRBD1 identical over 9 bases. Germline V gives CDR1 MNHEY, CDR2 SMNVEV (reference sequence). Trimming removed 4 bases from V and 2 bases from J; junction bases left unmatched: 3. This CDR3 region has 15 residues. The CDR3, as DNA: TGTGCCAGCAGTTCGGACAGGGGAGCTGGAAACACCATATATTTT. Its translation is CASSSDRGAGNTIYF.

The chain links TRBV5-1 to TRBJ2-5; 8 nucleotides align to TRBD1. CDR1 and CDR2 from the germline V gene are SGHRS and YFSETQ. The CDR3 extends over 15 amino acids. Trimming removed 0 bases from V and 4 bases from J; junction bases left unmatched: 5. CDR3 region: CASSLESGGRETQYF. The CDR3 nucleotides are TGCGCCAGCAGCTTGGAATCAGGGGGCCGAGAGACCCAGTACTTC.

The rearrangement uses TRBV5-6 and TRBJ1-2, with unresolved D. CDR1 is SGHDT, CDR2 YYEEEE, per germline. Trimming cost V 4 bases and J 2 bases, with 9 bases left between them. This CDR3 is built from 13 residues. CDR3 amino acids: CASSPSSNYGYTF. In DNA, the CDR3 is TGTGCCAGCAGCCCCTCGTCAAACTATGGCTACACCTTC.

The chain is built from TRBV7-9 and TRBJ2-1; 7 bases agree with TRBD1. This CDR3 region has 16 residues. CDR1 is SEHNR and CDR2 is FQNEAQ in the germline V gene (reference sequence). V lost 5 bases to trimming and J lost 7 bases; unmatched junction nucleotides: 14. CDR3 sequence: CASSHRTGLQSNEQFF. In DNA form, the CDR3 reads TGTGCCAGCAGCCATCGGACAGGCTTGCAATCGAATGAGCAGTTCTTC.

The J gene is TRBJ1-6, the V gene TRBV9, with D perhaps matching TRBD1 (5 bases). Between the trimmed V and J ends, which lost 7 bases and 10 bases, there was a span of 9 bases. This CDR3 region has 11 residues. CDR1 and CDR2 (germline): SGDLS, YYNGEE. The DNA for the CDR3 is TGTGCCAGCGGGGGGAACTCACCCCTCCACTTT. This translates into CASGGNSPLHF.

The chain is built from TRBV18 and TRBJ2-7; 8 bases are a match to TRBD1. Germline V gene data show CDR1 as KGHSH and CDR2 as LQKENI. J was trimmed by 3 bases and V by 1 base; bases with no gene match: 5. The CDR3 sequence is 15 residues long. CDR3 region: CASSPRDRGYYEQYF. The CDR3 DNA reads as TGTGCCAGCTCACCACGAGACAGGGGCTACTACGAGCAGTACTTC.

This clone was detected only a few times. V is TRBV19 and J is TRBJ2-6; 9 bases are shared with TRBD1. V dropped 4 bases and J dropped 2; count of bases not matched to a gene: 9. The CDR3 totals 18 residues. CDR1 and CDR2 (germline): LNHDA, SQIVND (reference sequence). CDR3 region: CASSTGTGRITGANVLTF. The CDR3 DNA reads TGTGCCAGTAGTACCGGGACAGGGAGGATCACTGGGGCCAACGTCCTGACTTTC.

This clone was detected only once. The V call is TRBV28, the J call TRBJ2-7; tentatively, D is TRBD1 or TRBD2 (5 bases each). This CDR3 is 17 amino acids long. The germline CDR1 and CDR2 sequences are MDHEN and SYDVKM. The V gene lost 7 bases and the J gene lost 0 bases, with 22 bases spanning the gap. CDR3 DNA sequence: TGTGCCAGCACCAAGAGGGGTTTACACTTGAGCTCCTACGAGCAGTACTTC. Translating it yields CASTKRGLHLSSYEQYF.

The chain uses TRBV3-1 (or the pseudogene TRBV3-2) and TRBJ1-2, with a tentative D call TRBD1 (6 bases). This CDR3 has 15 amino acids. Trimming removed 7 bases from V and 4 bases from J, with 19 bases in between. Germline CDR1 LGHDT, CDR2 YNNKEL (reference sequence). CDR3 in DNA: TGTGCCAGCACCCCAAAGGGACAAGCGGTCTATGGCTACACCTTC. This encodes CASTPKGQAVYGYTF.

The chain carries TRBV5-1 and TRBJ2-6; perhaps TRBD1 as D (6 bases). The length of the CDR3 is 18 residues. The V gene lost 3 bases and the J gene lost 0 bases, with 16 bases spanning the gap. Germline CDR1 and CDR2: SGHRS and YFSETQ. CDR3 sequence: CASSSGQSLLSGANVLTF. The CDR3 bases are TGCGCCAGCAGCTCGGGACAATCCCTCCTCTCTGGGGCCAACGTCCTGACTTTC.

This clone appeared a single time. The J gene is TRBJ2-3, the V gene TRBV7-9; D is unclear. This CDR3 comprises 15 residues. V lost 5 bases and J 0 bases, leaving 12 bases between the germline ends. Germline V lookup: CDR1 SEHNR, CDR2 FQNEAQ (reference sequence). CDR3 in amino acids: CASSPPRSSTDTQYF. CDR3 sequence (DNA): TGTGCCAGCAGCCCGCCCCGGTCTAGCACAGATACGCAGTATTTT.

This chain connects TRBV7-2 to TRBJ1-5; 9 nucleotides agree with TRBD1. CDR1 and CDR2 (germline): SGHTA, FQGNSA. The trim removed 4 bases at V and 6 bases at J, leaving 4 bases unmatched. This CDR3 region has 14 residues. The CDR3 DNA reads as TGTGCCAGCAGCTCACAGGGGGCTCTTCAGCCCCAGCATTTT. Protein sequence: CASSSQGALQPQHF.

This chain joins TRBV19 and TRBJ1-3; D uncertain. CDR3 length: 15 amino acids. V lost 7 bases and J lost 0, with 13 bases in between. The germline V gene encodes CDR1 LNHDA and CDR2 SQIVND (reference sequence). The CDR3 bases are TGTGCCAGTAACATAGACGGGAGCTCTGGAAACACCATATATTTT. Its translation is CASNIDGSSGNTIYF.

The chain employs TRBV5-1 and TRBJ1-1; no reliable D call. Germline values: CDR1 SGHRS, CDR2 YFSETQ. With 1 base removed from V and 6 bases from J, the gap between germline ends came to 7 bases. The CDR3 has 12 amino acids. Here the CDR3 DNA reads TGCGCCAGCAGCTTGACCGGGGCTGAAGCTTTCTTT. It translates to CASSLTGAEAFF.

In its sample, this clone was seen a few times. The chain combines TRBV15 with TRBJ1-6, with a tentative D call TRBD1 (5 bases). This CDR3 has 15 residues. Trimming cost V 2 bases and J 6 bases, with 11 bases left between them. Germline values: CDR1 LNHNV, CDR2 YYDKDF (reference sequence). DNA for the CDR3: TGTGCCACCAGCAGATACCGGGACTCTAATTCACCCCTCCACTTT. Translated: CATSRYRDSNSPLHF. Complete variable domain (other parts from reference TRBV15 and TRBJ1-6): DAMVIQNPRYQVTQFGKPVTLSCSQTLNHNVMYWYQQKSSQAPKLLFHYYDKDFNNEADTPDNFQSRRPNTSFCFLDIRSPGLGDTAMYLCATSRYRDSNSPLHFGNGTRLTVT.